The clone carrying this T cell receptor beta chain has more than one count but fewer than ten. This record belongs to a study of T cells in Graves' hyperthyroidism and ophthalmopathy. Amplification of TCR beta CDR3 regions was performed using RNA transcripts as template. The HTBI primer set served for first-round RT-PCR of the TCR CDR3. TCRdb independently ran MiXCR on the multiplex PCR reads; one entry per CDR3 protein. The sample yields around 190,000 distinct CDR3 sequences, roughly a sixth seen once. CDR1 and CDR2 (germline): MNHEY, SVGEGT. With V trimmed by 5 bases and J by 4 bases, 13 bases remained unmatched. CDR3 length: 16 residues.

The sequencing sample was made of blood. The chain couples TRBV6-2 or TRBV6-3 to TRBJ2-7, with 8 bases matching TRBD1. The receptor comes from a woman in her 50s with Graves' hyperthyroidism. CDR3 bases: TGTGCCAGCAGTACTTGGGACAGGATAAGAGTGTACGAGCAGTACTTC. Protein product: CASSTWDRIRVYEQYF.